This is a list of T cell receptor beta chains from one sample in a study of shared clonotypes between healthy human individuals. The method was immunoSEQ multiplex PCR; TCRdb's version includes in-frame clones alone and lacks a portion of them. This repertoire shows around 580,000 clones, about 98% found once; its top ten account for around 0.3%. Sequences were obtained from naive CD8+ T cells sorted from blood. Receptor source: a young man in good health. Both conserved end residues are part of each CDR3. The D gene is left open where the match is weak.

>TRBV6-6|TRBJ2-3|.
CASSYTAPLTDTQYF
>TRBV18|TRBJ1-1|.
CASSPLRGTAGGQWITEAFF
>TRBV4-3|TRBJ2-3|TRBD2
CASSPQIAGEDTDTQYF
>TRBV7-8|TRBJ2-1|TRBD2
CASSLEAGGNEQFF
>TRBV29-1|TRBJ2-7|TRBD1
CSVPGQGFYEQYF
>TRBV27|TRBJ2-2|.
CASSFIAATGELFF
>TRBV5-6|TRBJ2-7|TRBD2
CASSSVSGRADEQYF
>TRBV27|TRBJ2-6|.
CASTDHLGANVLTF
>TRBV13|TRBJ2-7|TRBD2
CASSPTSGAGYEQYF
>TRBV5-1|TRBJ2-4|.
CASSLVLGDKNIQYF
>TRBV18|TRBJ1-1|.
CASSPGARTEAFF
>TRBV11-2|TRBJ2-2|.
CASSLVQGSGELFF
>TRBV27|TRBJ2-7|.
CASSLVRDDNEQYF
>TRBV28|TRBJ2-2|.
CASSFGSGFTGELFF
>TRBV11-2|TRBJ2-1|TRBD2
CASSLDWAGGGIGNEQFF
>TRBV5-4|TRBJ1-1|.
CASSLVQGIIGNTEAFF
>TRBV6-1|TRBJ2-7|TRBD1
CASGGQGVKSYEQYF
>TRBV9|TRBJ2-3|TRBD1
CASSPTGGSNTQYF
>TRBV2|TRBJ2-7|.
CASSGQESPYEQYF
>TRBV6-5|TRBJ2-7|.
CASSYPGSYEQYF
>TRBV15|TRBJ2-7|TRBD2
CATSDLAGGSYEQYF
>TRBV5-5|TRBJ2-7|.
CASSLLLDRAYEQYF
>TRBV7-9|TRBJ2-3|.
CASSVLNRDGSTDTQYF
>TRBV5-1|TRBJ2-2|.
CATPGDTGELFF
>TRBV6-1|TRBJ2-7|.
CASRTVRAPSYEQYF
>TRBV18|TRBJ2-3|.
CASSPNEGPLGNTQYF
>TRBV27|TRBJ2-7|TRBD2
CASSLASGTYEQYF
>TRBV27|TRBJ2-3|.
CASGPDTQYF
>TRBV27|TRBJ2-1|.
CASSFRSGEQFF
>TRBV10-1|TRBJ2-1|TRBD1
CASSESGGNEQFF
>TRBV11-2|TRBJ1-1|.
CASSLGGGDTEAFF
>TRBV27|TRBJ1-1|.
CASSFGRMNTEAFF
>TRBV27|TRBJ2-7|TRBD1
CASSLTPGQHYEQYF
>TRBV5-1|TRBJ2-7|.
CASSLVSPNYEQYF
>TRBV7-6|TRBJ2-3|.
CASSLAAGTSTDTQYF
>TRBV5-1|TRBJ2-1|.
CASSSPGSYNEQFF
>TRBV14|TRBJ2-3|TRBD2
CASSQAASGSTDTQYF
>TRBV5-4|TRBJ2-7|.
CASSLGQALSYEQYF
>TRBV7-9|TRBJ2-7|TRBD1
CASSPWTGEQYF
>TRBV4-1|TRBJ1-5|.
CASSQAKGNQPQHF
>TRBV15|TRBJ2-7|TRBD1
CATSRGQGEQYF
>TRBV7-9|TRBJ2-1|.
CASSLKEQFF
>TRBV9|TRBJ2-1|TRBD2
CASSVGTSGIYYEQFF
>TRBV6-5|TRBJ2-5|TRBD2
CASSTSGNGAETQYF
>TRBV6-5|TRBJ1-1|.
CASSYGMNTEAFF
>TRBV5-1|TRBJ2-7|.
CASSLGADSYEQYF
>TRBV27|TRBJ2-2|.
CASRVSLITGELFF
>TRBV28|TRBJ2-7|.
CASSQIGTGVGYEQYF
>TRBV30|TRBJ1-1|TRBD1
CAWSQGAENTEAFF
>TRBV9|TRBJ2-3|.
CASSALPTDTQYF
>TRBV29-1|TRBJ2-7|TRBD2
CSVRSGGSSYEQYF